A selection of T cell receptor beta chains follows, all from one sample in a study of CD8+ T cells in alopecia areata. Libraries were prepared by immunoSEQ multiplex PCR; TCRdb keeps only in-frame clonotypes and omits some of them. The sample carries tens of thousands of clones, roughly 30% recorded once. The material was CD8+ T cells sorted from blood, obtained at week 4, from a patient treated with tofacitinib. All receptors come from a human donor with alopecia areata. Each CDR3 is given with its conserved first and last residue. Each record gives: V gene, J gene, D gene, clone size, CDR3 protein, CDR3 DNA. D genes are given only for firm matches. A clone size is listed for some rows: how often the clone was seen (once, few, many), or a class if it is expanded.

v_gene: TRBV6-5; j_gene: TRBJ1-2; d_gene: NA; abundance: NA; CDR3aa: CASSYSPNQYYGYTF; CDR3nt: TGTGCCAGCAGTTACTCTCCTAACCAGTACTATGGCTACACCTTC
v_gene: TRBV29-1; j_gene: TRBJ2-1; d_gene: TRBD2; abundance: NA; CDR3aa: CSVRLAEVIEQFF; CDR3nt: TGCAGCGTTCGACTAGCGGAGGTGATCGAGCAGTTCTTC
v_gene: TRBV2; j_gene: TRBJ2-7; d_gene: TRBD2; abundance: NA; CDR3aa: CASRGSGSRYEQYF; CDR3nt: TGTGCCAGCAGGGGGAGCGGGAGTCGGTACGAGCAGTACTTC
v_gene: TRBV5-1; j_gene: TRBJ1-2; d_gene: NA; abundance: NA; CDR3aa: CASSLGVGANYGYTF; CDR3nt: TGCGCCAGCAGCTTGGGCGTGGGAGCGAACTATGGCTACACCTTC
v_gene: TRBV11-2; j_gene: TRBJ1-2; d_gene: NA; abundance: NA; CDR3aa: CASSLGSGNGYTF; CDR3nt: TGTGCCAGCAGCTTGGGCTCGGGGAATGGCTACACCTTC
v_gene: TRBV27; j_gene: TRBJ2-2; d_gene: NA; abundance: few; CDR3aa: CASSLSTGELFF; CDR3nt: TGTGCCAGCAGTTTAAGTACCGGGGAGCTGTTTTTT
v_gene: TRBV29-1; j_gene: TRBJ2-5; d_gene: NA; abundance: NA; CDR3aa: CSVPGGLLSETQYF; CDR3nt: TGCAGCGTCCCTGGGGGTCTCTTAAGCGAGACCCAGTACTTC
v_gene: TRBV29-1; j_gene: TRBJ2-2; d_gene: NA; abundance: NA; CDR3aa: CSVDFQGENTGELFF; CDR3nt: TGCAGCGTTGATTTTCAGGGAGAGAACACCGGGGAGCTGTTTTTT
v_gene: TRBV29-1; j_gene: TRBJ1-2; d_gene: NA; abundance: NA; CDR3aa: CSVEGDRANYGYTF; CDR3nt: TGCAGCGTTGAGGGCGATCGAGCTAACTATGGCTACACCTTC
v_gene: TRBV19; j_gene: TRBJ1-2; d_gene: NA; abundance: few; CDR3aa: CASRDYGYTF; CDR3nt: TGTGCCAGTAGAGACTATGGCTACACCTTC
v_gene: TRBV7-8; j_gene: TRBJ2-3; d_gene: TRBD1; abundance: NA; CDR3aa: CASSSMVGTGGHPSTDTQYF; CDR3nt: TGTGCCAGCAGCTCCATGGTGGGGACAGGGGGCCATCCTAGCACAGATACGCAGTATTTT
v_gene: TRBV29-1; j_gene: TRBJ2-1; d_gene: TRBD2; abundance: few; CDR3aa: CSVEDWEDSGRENEQFF; CDR3nt: TGCAGCGTTGAAGATTGGGAGGATAGCGGGAGGGAAAATGAGCAGTTCTTC
v_gene: TRBV29-1; j_gene: TRBJ2-7; d_gene: NA; abundance: NA; CDR3aa: CSVEESRGGEQYF; CDR3nt: TGCAGCGTTGAAGAGTCGAGGGGAGGCGAGCAGTACTTC
v_gene: TRBV7-9; j_gene: TRBJ2-1; d_gene: NA; abundance: many; CDR3aa: CASSFETPTYNEQFF; CDR3nt: TGTGCCAGCAGCTTCGAGACGCCGACCTACAATGAGCAGTTCTTC
v_gene: TRBV4-1; j_gene: TRBJ2-7; d_gene: NA; abundance: few; CDR3aa: CASSRFRDNSYEQYF; CDR3nt: TGCGCCAGCAGCCGGTTCCGAGACAACTCCTACGAGCAGTACTTC
v_gene: TRBV30; j_gene: TRBJ2-7; d_gene: TRBD2; abundance: NA; CDR3aa: CAWNDLTSGIYEQYF; CDR3nt: TGTGCCTGGAACGACCTGACTAGCGGGATCTACGAGCAATACTTC
v_gene: TRBV30; j_gene: TRBJ1-2; d_gene: NA; abundance: NA; CDR3aa: CAWSVGGVRGYTF; CDR3nt: TGTGCCTGGAGTGTAGGGGGGGTCCGAGGCTACACCTTC
v_gene: TRBV6-6; j_gene: TRBJ1-1; d_gene: NA; abundance: few; CDR3aa: CASRLGGTEAFF; CDR3nt: TGTGCCAGCAGACTCGGGGGCACTGAAGCTTTCTTT
v_gene: TRBV9; j_gene: TRBJ2-5; d_gene: NA; abundance: NA; CDR3aa: CASSVDGRAETQYF; CDR3nt: TGTGCCAGCAGCGTCGACGGCAGGGCGGAGACCCAGTACTTC
v_gene: TRBV30; j_gene: TRBJ2-7; d_gene: TRBD1; abundance: few; CDR3aa: CAWSLGQGYEQYF; CDR3nt: TGTGCCTGGAGTCTGGGACAGGGCTACGAGCAGTACTTC
v_gene: TRBV29-1; j_gene: TRBJ2-3; d_gene: NA; abundance: NA; CDR3aa: CSVAGEDRVLLDTQYF; CDR3nt: TGCAGCGTGGCGGGAGAAGACAGGGTTCTTTTAGATACGCAGTATTTT
v_gene: TRBV27; j_gene: TRBJ2-6; d_gene: NA; abundance: NA; CDR3aa: CASSISGANVLTF; CDR3nt: TGTGCCAGCAGCATCTCTGGGGCCAACGTCCTGACTTTC
v_gene: TRBV27; j_gene: TRBJ2-5; d_gene: NA; abundance: few; CDR3aa: CASTPAGRETQYF; CDR3nt: TGTGCCAGCACCCCGGCCGGAAGAGAGACCCAGTACTTC
v_gene: TRBV5-1; j_gene: TRBJ2-4; d_gene: NA; abundance: NA; CDR3aa: CASRYAGFDIQYF; CDR3nt: TGCGCCAGCAGATATGCGGGGTTTGACATTCAGTACTTC
v_gene: TRBV6-1; j_gene: TRBJ2-3; d_gene: TRBD2; abundance: NA; CDR3aa: CASAGLAVFTDTQYF; CDR3nt: TGTGCCAGCGCGGGACTAGCGGTCTTCACAGATACGCAGTATTTT
v_gene: TRBV27; j_gene: TRBJ2-1; d_gene: NA; abundance: few; CDR3aa: CASSLLGLNEQFF; CDR3nt: TGTGCCAGCAGTTTACTCGGCTTGAATGAGCAGTTCTTC
v_gene: TRBV29-1; j_gene: TRBJ1-1; d_gene: NA; abundance: few; CDR3aa: CSVVKGMNTEAFF; CDR3nt: TGCAGCGTTGTGAAGGGGATGAACACTGAAGCTTTCTTT
v_gene: TRBV30; j_gene: TRBJ2-1; d_gene: NA; abundance: NA; CDR3aa: CAWRPVAYNEQFF; CDR3nt: TGTGCCTGGAGACCGGTTGCCTACAATGAGCAGTTCTTC
v_gene: TRBV7-9; j_gene: TRBJ2-2; d_gene: NA; abundance: many; CDR3aa: CASSPFLGGTGELFF; CDR3nt: TGTGCCAGCAGTCCTTTTCTAGGGGGAACCGGGGAGCTGTTTTTT
v_gene: TRBV7-8; j_gene: TRBJ2-1; d_gene: NA; abundance: NA; CDR3aa: CASSLEAGNEQFF; CDR3nt: TGTGCCAGCAGCTTAGAAGCGGGCAATGAGCAGTTCTTC
v_gene: TRBV15; j_gene: TRBJ1-2; d_gene: TRBD1; abundance: few; CDR3aa: CATSRDDRAPYGYTF; CDR3nt: TGTGCCACCAGCAGAGACGACAGGGCCCCCTATGGCTACACCTTC
v_gene: TRBV15; j_gene: TRBJ2-1; d_gene: NA; abundance: NA; CDR3aa: CATSRVARTDPPYNEQFF; CDR3nt: TGTGCCACCAGCAGAGTAGCTCGGACGGACCCCCCTTACAATGAGCAGTTCTTC
v_gene: TRBV27; j_gene: TRBJ2-3; d_gene: NA; abundance: NA; CDR3aa: CASRLSVTTDTQYF; CDR3nt: TGTGCCAGCAGGTTATCAGTCACCACAGATACGCAGTATTTT
v_gene: TRBV15; j_gene: TRBJ2-7; d_gene: NA; abundance: once; CDR3aa: CATSPKLFYEQYF; CDR3nt: TGTGCCACCAGCCCGAAGCTTTTTTACGAGCAGTACTTC
v_gene: TRBV28; j_gene: TRBJ2-5; d_gene: TRBD2; abundance: NA; CDR3aa: CASSLMAGAGEETQYF; CDR3nt: TGTGCCAGCAGTTTGATGGCTGGAGCGGGAGAAGAGACCCAGTACTTC
v_gene: TRBV7-9; j_gene: TRBJ2-7; d_gene: NA; abundance: NA; CDR3aa: CASSHGTREQYF; CDR3nt: TGTGCCAGCAGCCATGGGACCCGCGAGCAGTACTTC
v_gene: TRBV11-1; j_gene: TRBJ2-7; d_gene: NA; abundance: NA; CDR3aa: CASSLAQNYEQYF; CDR3nt: TGTGCCAGCAGCTTAGCACAGAACTACGAGCAGTACTTC
v_gene: TRBV29-1; j_gene: TRBJ2-5; d_gene: TRBD2; abundance: NA; CDR3aa: CSVEDWTETGTSFLQTQYF; CDR3nt: TGCAGCGTTGAAGACTGGACAGAAACCGGGACTAGCTTCTTGCAGACCCAGTACTTC
v_gene: TRBV29-1; j_gene: TRBJ2-3; d_gene: NA; abundance: NA; CDR3aa: CSGRDTASSTDTQYF; CDR3nt: TGCAGCGGGCGGGACACGGCTTCTAGCACAGATACGCAGTATTTT
v_gene: TRBV5-6; j_gene: TRBJ2-1; d_gene: NA; abundance: NA; CDR3aa: CASSFNTGNEQFF; CDR3nt: TGTGCCAGCAGCTTTAATACAGGGAATGAGCAGTTCTTC